The subject of this entry is one T cell receptor beta chain. Antigen specificity is unknown. Participants, patients aged 18 to 65, had newly diagnosed hyperthyroidism with a duration under 2 months. This entry is derived from a study of T cells in Graves' hyperthyroidism and ophthalmopathy. Study-wide results and caveats: In validation, the model predicted ophthalmopathy. These predictions came a median around 5.9 months before onset.

V lost 6 bases, J lost 10 bases, and 4 bases stayed unmatched. The germline V gene encodes CDR1 MNHNS and CDR2 SASEGT. This CDR3 has 12 amino acids. There were TCR beta CDR3 regions amplified from RNA transcripts. The primer set for the first-round RT-PCR of the TCR CDR3 was HTBI. TCRdb itself ran the multiplex PCR reads through MiXCR, one entry per CDR3 protein. The table includes fewer than 700,000 distinct CDR3 sequences, 15% to 20% detected once. This clonotype originated in a woman in her 30s with Graves' hyperthyroidism. The source material was blood. The chain joins TRBV6-1 to TRBJ1-1; TRBD1 agrees at 11 bases. The DNA for the CDR3 is TGTGCCAGCAGCACCGGGACAGGGGGAGCTTTCTTT. Translating it yields CASSTGTGGAFF.